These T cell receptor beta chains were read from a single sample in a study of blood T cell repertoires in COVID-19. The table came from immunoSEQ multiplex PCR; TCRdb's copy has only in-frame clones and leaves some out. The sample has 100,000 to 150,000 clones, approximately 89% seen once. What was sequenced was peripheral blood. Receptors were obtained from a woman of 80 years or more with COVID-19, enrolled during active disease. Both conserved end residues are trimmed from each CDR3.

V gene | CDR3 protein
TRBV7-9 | ASSLGAGSNEKLF
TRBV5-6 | ASTVPRGPYNEQF
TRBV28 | ASSPLWQGWLGYT
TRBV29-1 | SARAVQGYTGELF
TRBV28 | ASGPGGTGANVLT
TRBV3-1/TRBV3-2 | ASSQLQGGGSPLH
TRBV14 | ASSQVHSRQGGSYEQY
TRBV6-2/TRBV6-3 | ASSSLATSYNEQF
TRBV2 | ASSEGRQPPPGANVLT
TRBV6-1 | ASSEGQGGGYNSPLH
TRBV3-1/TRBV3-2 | ASSQSLAGVNEQF
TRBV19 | ATGKAGVNEKLF
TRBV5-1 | ASSPGERDTEAF
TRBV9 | ASSADRGLRGYT
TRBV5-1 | ASSTGHQNTGELF
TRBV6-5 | ASSRDRQWGEAF
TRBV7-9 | ASGPGGGRTDTQY
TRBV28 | ASPLAGGPGDTQY
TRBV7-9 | ASSLLAASEQY
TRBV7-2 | ASSLSGLAGFEQF
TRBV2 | ASSEAGGRVGNEQF
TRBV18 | ASSPLPPDTMNTEAF
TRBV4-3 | ASSSRLDRDSSPLH